The 22 T cell receptor beta chains presented below share a single source sample, sequenced in a study of blood T cell repertoires in COVID-19. The data were produced by immunoSEQ multiplex PCR, yet TCRdb's version contains in-frame clones alone and is incomplete. The sample has over 300,000 clones; 85% are singletons. Material: peripheral blood. These receptors were obtained from a human donor in a cohort sampled during active COVID-19.

V and J are TRBV24-1 and TRBJ2-1, with 8 bases matching TRBD1. Per the germline V gene, CDR1 is KGHDR and CDR2 is SFDVKD. The V segment lost 1 base and the J segment 7 bases; nucleotides outside the gene matches: 2. The CDR3 extends over 14 amino acids. In DNA, the CDR3 is TGTGCCACCAGTGATTTTTACAGGGGGAATGAGCAGTTCTTC. Encoded protein: CATSDFYRGNEQFF.

The chain links TRBV6-5 to TRBJ2-7, with a weak D call TRBD1 (6 bases). The germline CDR1 and CDR2 sequences are MNHEY and SVGAGI. The CDR3 runs 14 residues. Trimming removed 2 bases at V and 7 bases at J, with 15 bases between. The CDR3 bases are TGTGCCAGCAGTTACGCCTACAGGGTTCAGGAGCAGTACTTC. It translates to CASSYAYRVQEQYF.

This clone was detected a few times. J is TRBJ1-5 and V is TRBV6-1, with 12 bases fitting TRBD1. CDR3 length equals 18 residues. V dropped 3 bases and J dropped 6; count of bases not matched to a gene: 12. Germline V CDR1 and CDR2: MNHNS, SASEGT. CDR3 amino acids: CASSEDRDRGLRGQPQHF. The CDR3 DNA sequence: TGTGCCAGCAGTGAGGACCGGGACAGGGGGCTACGGGGTCAGCCCCAGCATTTT.

The chain recombines TRBV19 with TRBJ2-5, with TRBD1 matching 7 bases. This CDR3 spans 12 amino acids. CDR1 LNHDA and CDR2 SQIVND come from the germline V gene (reference sequence). J gave up 4 bases and V 5 bases, and 1 base lay outside the gene matches. This CDR3 is CASSHRGETQYF. The CDR3 DNA reads TGTGCCAGTAGTCACAGGGGAGAGACCCAGTACTTC.

The V and J genes are TRBV6-5 and TRBJ2-3, with D perhaps TRBD1 (5 bases). The CDR3 runs 15 residues. Germline assignment: CDR1 MNHEY and CDR2 SVGAGI. Trimming cost V 4 bases and J 2 bases, with 13 bases left between them. CDR3 sequence reads: CASSSLRQTTDTQYF. The CDR3, as DNA: TGTGCCAGCAGTTCTTTAAGACAGACCACAGATACGCAGTATTTT.

The V and J genes are TRBV5-1 and TRBJ2-5; a possible D gene is TRBD2 (7 bases). CDR3 size: 16 residues. Per the germline V gene, CDR1 is SGHRS and CDR2 is YFSETQ. Trimming pared 0 bases from V and 5 bases from J, leaving 17 bases between. The CDR3 protein is CASSLGRGGLVETQYF. The CDR3 coding sequence is TGCGCCAGCAGCTTGGGGAGGGGGGGCCTCGTGGAGACCCAGTACTTC.

The chain employs TRBV2 and TRBJ1-1, with D possibly matching TRBD1 (5 bases). Germline CDR1 and CDR2: SNHLY and FYNNEI. V lost 5 bases and J 5 bases, leaving 9 bases between the germline ends. The CDR3 has 12 amino acids. DNA of the CDR3: TGTGCCAGCAGTAGCCGGGGGACTGAAGCTTTCTTT. Protein: CASSSRGTEAFF.

The chain has TRBV5-6 and TRBJ1-1; D is ambiguous. V shed 4 bases and J shed 1 base, with 20 bases lying between them. Germline V gene data show CDR1 as SGHDT and CDR2 as YYEEEE. The CDR3 spans 17 residues. The CDR3 sequence: CASSPFLGAEGNTEAFF. The CDR3 DNA reads as TGTGCCAGCAGCCCCTTTCTGGGAGCGGAAGGGAACACTGAAGCTTTCTTT.

This chain links TRBV9 with TRBJ2-7, with 7 bases lining up with TRBD1. The V gene's germline CDR1 is SGDLS and CDR2 YYNGEE. The V gene end was trimmed by 4 bases and the J gene end by 2 bases; junction bases not matched to a gene: 6. This CDR3 has 14 residues. In nucleotides, the CDR3 is TGTGCCAGCAGCCCCGAGACAGGGCCCTACGAGCAGTACTTC. Translated: CASSPETGPYEQYF. The entire variable domain, with the rest obtained from reference TRBV9 and TRBJ2-7, is as follows: DSGVTQTPKHLITATGQRVTLRCSPRSGDLSVYWYQQSLDQGLQFLIQYYNGEERAKGNILERFSAQQFPDLHSELNLSSLELGDSALYFCASSPETGPYEQYFGPGTRLTVT.

The rearrangement uses TRBV5-4 and TRBJ1-3; weak D call: TRBD1 (5 bases). The CDR3 spans 12 residues. The germline V gene encodes CDR1 SGHNT and CDR2 YYREEE (reference sequence). CDR3 sequence reads: CGAGSSGNTIYF. CDR3 nucleotides: TGTGGAGCAGGGTCCTCTGGAAACACCATATATTTT.

Regarding this clone: Other DNA sequences in this sample translate to the same CDR3. The CDR3 loop reads CASSRGGYGYTF. For the CDR3, the DNA is TGTGCCAGCAGCCGGGGGGGTTATGGCTACACCTTC. J is TRBJ1-2 and V is TRBV6-5, with a possible D match to TRBD1 (5 bases). The V end lost 6 bases, the J end lost 5 bases, and 10 bases lay between the germline ends. CDR3 length: 12 amino acids. Per germline, CDR1 MNHEY and CDR2 SVGAGI.

V and J are TRBV7-9 and TRBJ1-5; D gene ambiguous. Per the germline V gene, CDR1 is SEHNR and CDR2 is FQNEAQ (reference sequence). The V end lost 6 bases, the J end lost 3 bases, and 12 bases lay between the germline ends. The CDR3 totals 14 residues. CDR3 sequence reads: CASSPYGSNQPQHF. The CDR3 DNA sequence: TGTGCCAGCAGTCCGTACGGTTCCAATCAGCCCCAGCATTTT.

The chain employs TRBV29-1 and TRBJ2-3, with a possible D match to TRBD1 (6 bases). V dropped 5 bases and J dropped 0 bases, with 15 bases sitting between them. The CDR3 loop spans 15 amino acids. Germline V CDR1 and CDR2: SQVTM, ANQGSEA. The CDR3 sequence is CSVKPGQISTDTQYF. The CDR3 nucleotides read TGCAGCGTTAAGCCCGGACAGATTAGCACAGATACGCAGTATTTT.

The CDR3 coding sequence is TGTGCCAGCAGCGTAGACGACAGGGATGACACTGAAGCTTTCTTT. Residues: CASSVDDRDDTEAFF. J is TRBJ1-1 and V is TRBV9, with 7 nucleotides matching TRBD1. CDR3 length: 15 amino acids. With V trimmed by 0 bases and J by 3 bases, 5 bases remained unmatched. In germline, CDR1 is SGDLS, CDR2 YYNGEE.

This chain connects TRBV5-8 to TRBJ1-4; possible D gene TRBD1, 6 bases. The CDR3 has 16 amino acids. With 2 bases removed from V and 0 bases from J, the gap between germline ends came to 11 bases. Germline V CDR1 and CDR2: SGHTS, YDEGEE. CDR3 DNA sequence: TGTGCCAGCAGCTTCCAGGGGACGTCAACTAATGAAAAACTGTTTTTT. Translated: CASSFQGTSTNEKLFF.

V and J are TRBV15 and TRBJ2-1; possibly TRBD2 for D (7 bases). The germline gives CDR1 LNHNV, CDR2 YYDKDF (reference sequence). The CDR3 contains 15 residues. V was pared by 1 base and J by 8 bases, with 15 bases between. CDR3 loop: CATSRGGGGIDEQFF. The CDR3, as DNA: TGTGCCACCAGCAGAGGCGGGGGCGGTATCGATGAGCAGTTCTTC. Full variable domain (rest looked up from reference TRBV15 and TRBJ2-1): DAMVIQNPRYQVTQFGKPVTLSCSQTLNHNVMYWYQQKSSQAPKLLFHYYDKDFNNEADTPDNFQSRRPNTSFCFLDIRSPGLGDTAMYLCATSRGGGGIDEQFFGPGTRLTVL.

The V and J genes are TRBV24-1 and TRBJ2-3; the match to TRBD1 covers 8 bases. This CDR3 region has 16 residues. From germline, CDR1 is KGHDR and CDR2 SFDVKD. Trimming removed 1 base from V and 0 bases from J; junction bases left unmatched: 2. CDR3 residues: CATSDLQGESTDTQYF. The CDR3 region has the DNA TGTGCCACCAGTGATTTACAGGGGGAAAGCACAGATACGCAGTATTTT.

This clone has just a few counts. The gene calls are TRBV19 and TRBJ1-4; D may be TRBD1 (5 bases). The CDR3 runs to 17 residues. Trimming shortened V by 4 bases and J by 0 bases, and 15 bases separated the two germline ends. The germline V gene has CDR1 LNHDA and CDR2 SQIVND (reference sequence). In DNA, the CDR3 is TGTGCCAGTAGTACCGGAAGACAGATTGCAACTAATGAAAAACTGTTTTTT. Its protein is CASSTGRQIATNEKLFF.

J is TRBJ1-1 and V is TRBV18, with 7 bases aligning to TRBD1. The trim removed 4 bases at V and 8 bases at J, leaving 16 bases unmatched. In germline, CDR1 is KGHSH, CDR2 LQKENI. This CDR3 has 16 amino acids. The CDR3 protein is CASSLNKQTGQEEAFF. CDR3 coding DNA: TGTGCCAGCTCACTCAACAAACAAACAGGACAGGAAGAAGCTTTCTTT.

DNA for the CDR3: TGTGCCAGCAGCCCTCACGGGACAGGGATGCGGGAAAACATTCAGTACTTC. This encodes CASSPHGTGMRENIQYF. The rearrangement links TRBV21-1 to TRBJ2-4; the table gives TRBD1 as D, unverified against the DNA. TRBV21-1 constitutes a pseudogene. The CDR3 is made up of 17 amino acids.

The rearrangement uses TRBV29-1 and TRBJ2-7; TRBD2 is a possible D gene (5 bases). CDR1 and CDR2 (germline): SQVTM, ANQGSEA. CDR3 size: 16 residues. The V gene lost 4 bases and the J gene lost 4 bases, with 23 bases spanning the gap. The CDR3 protein is CSVASRRAGLLYEQYF. The CDR3 DNA sequence: TGCAGCGTTGCAAGTCGACGCGCAGGACTCCTTTACGAGCAGTACTTC.

This chain links TRBV6-2 or TRBV6-3 with TRBJ2-5; 7 nucleotides line up with TRBD2. The CDR3 has 15 residues. V gave up 6 bases and J gave up 3 bases; unmatched junction bases: 10. CDR1 is MNHEY, CDR2 SVGEGT, per germline. CDR3 DNA sequence: TGTGCCAGCAGCCGCCGGGCGGGGGTGGAAGAGACCCAGTACTTC. This codes for CASSRRAGVEETQYF.